These 18 T cell receptor beta chains were sequenced from one sample in a study of blood T cell repertoires in COVID-19. The protocol was immunoSEQ multiplex PCR, while the TCRdb copy is restricted to in-frame clones and leaves out a portion. The table includes tens of thousands of clones, 83% detected once. The sequenced material came from peripheral blood. These receptors were collected from a man at least 80 years old with acute or convalescent COVID-19.

This sequence joins TRBV24-1 and TRBJ2-1; 9 positions match TRBD1. This CDR3 is built from 16 residues. V was pared by 10 bases and J by 7 bases, with 16 bases of the junction left unmatched. Germline loops: CDR1 KGHDR, CDR2 SFDVKD. The CDR3 spells CATSVGGRQGVNEQFF. Here the CDR3 DNA reads TGTGCCACTTCAGTGGGGGGGCGACAGGGGGTAAATGAGCAGTTCTTC.

This chain uses TRBV11-3 with TRBJ2-3; the match to TRBD1 covers 7 bases. V shed 6 bases, J shed 6 bases, and the junction held 6 bases outside the gene matches. Germline V gene data show CDR1 as SGHNT and CDR2 as YENEEA. This CDR3 contains 13 residues. The CDR3 region has the DNA TGTGCCAGCAGAACAGGGGAAGGCGATACGCAGTATTTT. This gives the protein CASRTGEGDTQYF.

The chain uses TRBV28 and TRBJ1-4, with D perhaps matching TRBD1 (6 bases). The CDR3 is 15 residues long. CDR1 and CDR2 from the germline V gene are MDHEN and SYDVKM. V lost 6 bases to trimming and J lost 3 bases, with 14 bases between them. CDR3 loop: CASRSRGGSNEKLFF. The CDR3 region has the DNA TGTGCCAGCAGATCTAGGGGGGGGTCTAATGAAAAACTGTTTTTT.

The chain links TRBV7-8 to TRBJ2-7, with 8 positions matching TRBD1. Germline values: CDR1 SGHVS, CDR2 FQNEAQ. V gave up 5 bases and J gave up 3 bases; unmatched junction bases: 9. The CDR3 is 15 residues long. The CDR3 bases are TGTGCCAGCAGCCCTCGACAGGGGACAAGCTACGAGCAGTACTTC. It encodes CASSPRQGTSYEQYF.

V is TRBV19 and J is TRBJ1-5, with D unresolved. Between the trimmed V and J ends, which lost 5 bases and 4 bases, there was a span of 15 bases. The length of the CDR3 is 15 residues. Per germline, CDR1 LNHDA and CDR2 SQIVND (reference sequence). The chain's CDR3 is CASSWSPRRNQPQHF. In DNA form, the CDR3 reads TGTGCCAGTAGTTGGTCACCCCGGAGGAATCAGCCCCAGCATTTT.

This chain uses TRBV6-5 with TRBJ1-2; TRBD1 is a possible D gene (6 bases). The germline V gene has CDR1 MNHEY and CDR2 SVGAGI. This CDR3 region has 15 residues. V was pared by 5 bases and J by 3 bases, with 16 bases between. The CDR3 sequence is CASSQRGNWDYGYTF. As DNA, the CDR3 is TGTGCCAGCAGTCAAAGGGGGAATTGGGACTATGGCTACACCTTC.

V and J are TRBV30 and TRBJ2-6, with 7 bases that match TRBD2. CDR1 and CDR2 (germline): GTSNPN, SVGIG (reference sequence). CDR3 length equals 15 residues. With 4 bases clipped from V and 4 bases from J, the junction kept 7 bases outside the gene matches. In DNA form, the CDR3 reads TGTGCCTGGACCATCGGGGGGTCGGGGGCCAACGTCCTGACTTTC. Its protein is CAWTIGGSGANVLTF.

The chain has TRBV5-1 and TRBJ2-3; 7 nucleotides agree with TRBD2. Trimming cost V 1 base and J 2 bases; bases outside gene matches: 7. Germline CDR1 is SGHRS and CDR2 is YFSETQ. The length of the CDR3 is 16 residues. CDR3 bases: TGCGCCAGCAGCTTGTCGGGGACTACCTACACAGATACGCAGTATTTT. This gives the protein CASSLSGTTYTDTQYF.

The rearrangement joins TRBV9 to TRBJ1-1, with TRBD1 as a possible D gene (5 bases). The V gene's germline CDR1 is SGDLS and CDR2 YYNGEE. Trimming cost V 4 bases and J 0 bases, with 13 bases left between them. This CDR3 has 15 amino acids. CDR3 loop: CASSRGAGMNTEAFF. The CDR3 DNA is TGTGCCAGCAGCAGGGGCGCAGGGATGAACACTGAAGCTTTCTTT. Full variable domain (rest looked up from reference TRBV9 and TRBJ1-1): DSGVTQTPKHLITATGQRVTLRCSPRSGDLSVYWYQQSLDQGLQFLIQYYNGEERAKGNILERFSAQQFPDLHSELNLSSLELGDSALYFCASSRGAGMNTEAFFGQGTRLTVV.

The chain combines TRBV29-1 with TRBJ1-1; D call uncertain. CDR3 length: 14 amino acids. The V gene's germline CDR1 is SQVTM and CDR2 ANQGSEA. V gave up 6 bases and J gave up 4 bases, with 18 bases separating them. CDR3 sequence reads: CSVPPPEGITEAFF. The CDR3 nucleotides are TGCAGCGTCCCCCCCCCGGAGGGAATCACTGAAGCTTTCTTT.

Details on this clone: Germline is not matched at one junction end, which may reflect a read error. CDR3 sequence reads: CASTLFGTTGELFF. The CDR3 DNA reads as TGTGCCAGCACCTTATTCGGGACAACCGGGGAGCTGTTTTTT. The chain has TRBV7-2 and TRBJ2-2, with a possible D match to TRBD1 (6 bases). The CDR3 extends over 14 amino acids. CDR1 is SGHTA and CDR2 is FQGNSA in the germline V gene. Drawing the rest from reference TRBV7-2 and TRBJ2-2, the complete variable domain is GAGVSQSPSNKVTEKGKDVELRCDPISGHTALYWYRQSLGQGLEFLIYFQGNSAPDKSGLPSDRFSAERTGGSVSTLTIQRTQQEDSAVYLCASTLFGTTGELFFGEGSRLTVL.

This clone was found once. This chain joins TRBV6-2 or TRBV6-3 and TRBJ2-3, with a tentative D call TRBD2 (5 bases). V dropped 6 bases and J dropped 3 bases, with 31 bases sitting between them. CDR3 length: 20 amino acids. Germline lookup yields CDR1 MNHEY and CDR2 SVGEGT. CDR3 coding DNA: TGTGCCAGCAGCACAAAACGGAAAGGGCTAGCTTTGGGATCGACAGATACGCAGTATTTT. Its protein is CASSTKRKGLALGSTDTQYF.

This rearrangement joins TRBV18 to TRBJ1-2; 9 bases fit TRBD1. CDR3 length equals 18 residues. Losses at the gene ends were 3 bases for V and 3 bases for J; bases not matched to a gene: 14. Germline V gives CDR1 KGHSH, CDR2 LQKENI. The CDR3, as DNA: TGTGCCAGCTCACCCTCAACCCTGGGACAGGGTGTGTACTATGGCTACACCTTC. Residues: CASSPSTLGQGVYYGYTF.

This rearrangement joins TRBV14 to TRBJ2-1; 8 bases map to TRBD1. Germline values: CDR1 SGHDN, CDR2 FVKESK. This CDR3 is built from 13 residues. The ends lost 2 bases at V and 9 bases at J; junction bases unmatched: 3. This CDR3 reads CASSQWTGSEQFF. The CDR3 DNA follows: TGTGCCAGCAGCCAATGGACAGGGAGTGAGCAGTTCTTC.

The chain uses TRBV2 and TRBJ1-4; possibly TRBD1 for D (6 bases). With 6 bases removed from V and 2 bases from J, the gap between germline ends came to 16 bases. Germline V gene sequence: CDR1 SNHLY, CDR2 FYNNEI. The CDR3 has 16 residues. CDR3 coding DNA: TGTGCCAGCAGCAAACAGGGCCCAGGGACTAATGAAAAACTGTTTTTT. This translates into CASSKQGPGTNEKLFF.

The rearrangement uses TRBV6-2 or TRBV6-3 and TRBJ2-1; TRBD2 matches 7 bases. Germline V lookup: CDR1 MNHEY, CDR2 SVGEGT. CDR3 length equals 13 residues. V lost 5 bases and J lost 14; bases outside the gene matches: 12. This chain's CDR3 is CASSTRLANYEFF. The DNA of the CDR3 is TGTGCCAGCAGTACTCGACTAGCCAACTACGAGTTCTTC.

The chain combines TRBV7-9 with TRBJ2-2; 10 nucleotides line up with TRBD2. In germline, CDR1 is SEHNR, CDR2 FQNEAQ (reference sequence). The V segment lost 0 bases and the J segment 8 bases; nucleotides outside the gene matches: 3. CDR3 length: 15 residues. The CDR3 spells CASSLALAGSGELFF. The DNA for the CDR3 is TGTGCCAGCAGCTTAGCACTAGCGGGATCGGGGGAGCTGTTTTTT.

V gene TRBV7-2 combines with J gene TRBJ2-7; TRBD1 agrees at 8 bases. CDR3 length: 12 amino acids. Trimming removed 6 bases from V and 11 bases from J; junction bases left unmatched: 9. From germline, CDR1 is SGHTA and CDR2 FQGNSA. CDR3 amino acids: CASSMDRALKYF. Written as DNA, the CDR3 is TGTGCCAGCAGTATGGACAGGGCCTTAAAGTACTTC. The full variable domain, completed using reference TRBV7-2 and TRBJ2-7, is GAGVSQSPSNKVTEKGKDVELRCDPISGHTALYWYRQSLGQGLEFLIYFQGNSAPDKSGLPSDRFSAERTGGSVSTLTIQRTQQEDSAVYLCASSMDRALKYFGPGTRLTVT.